A selection of T cell receptor beta chains follows, all from one sample in a study of T-cell reconstitution after alpha-beta-depleted transplantation in children. TCRdb called the PCR reads again in MiXCR, with one record for every CDR3 protein. This sample has about 900,000 distinct CDR3 sequences, with roughly 29% found just once. Specimen: PBMCs, mostly from graft donor cells, collected 360 days after TCRalphabeta/CD19-depleted stem cell transplant. These receptors were obtained from a boy less than two years old who had a stem cell transplant for SCID, so the T cells may come from the graft donor. The CDR3 runs from the conserved cysteine through the conserved F or W. A D gene is named only where the DNA matches it firmly. Rows give clone size only sometimes, using once, few, many, or a class for an expanded clone.

v_call: TRBV7-2
j_call: TRBJ2-3
d_call: TRBD2
clone_size: .
cdr3_length: 16
cdr3_nt: TGTGCCAGCAGCTTAGCCGCGGCGGGGGGGGCAGATACGCAGTATTTT
cdr3_aa: CASSLAAAGGADTQYF

v_call: TRBV18
j_call: TRBJ2-1
d_call: TRBD2
clone_size: .
cdr3_length: 13
cdr3_nt: TGTGCCAGCTCACCTCTAGCGGGGGGGTCCCCGTTCTTC
cdr3_aa: CASSPLAGGSPFF

v_call: TRBV12-3/TRBV12-4
j_call: TRBJ2-7
d_call: .
clone_size: .
cdr3_length: 14
cdr3_nt: TGTGCCAGCAGTTTAACTAGCCTCGGGTACGAGCAGTACTTC
cdr3_aa: CASSLTSLGYEQYF

v_call: TRBV2
j_call: TRBJ2-3
d_call: TRBD2
clone_size: .
cdr3_length: 16
cdr3_nt: TGTGCCAGCAGTGCCCGCGCGGGGGGTAACACAGATACGCAGTATTTT
cdr3_aa: CASSARAGGNTDTQYF

v_call: TRBV29-1
j_call: TRBJ2-3
d_call: .
clone_size: few
cdr3_length: 12
cdr3_nt: TGCAGCGTTGAGTATCAATCTGATACGCAGTATTTT
cdr3_aa: CSVEYQSDTQYF

v_call: TRBV10-3
j_call: TRBJ2-2
d_call: TRBD2
clone_size: .
cdr3_length: 14
cdr3_nt: TGTGCCACCCAGGGACTAGCAAACACCGGGGAGCTGTTTTTT
cdr3_aa: CATQGLANTGELFF

v_call: TRBV27
j_call: TRBJ1-1
d_call: .
clone_size: many
cdr3_length: 16
cdr3_nt: TGTGCCAGCAGTTTATACACCCGTGGAGCGAACACTGAAGCTTTCTTT
cdr3_aa: CASSLYTRGANTEAFF

v_call: TRBV6-2/TRBV6-3
j_call: TRBJ2-1
d_call: TRBD2
clone_size: few
cdr3_length: 15
cdr3_nt: TGTGCCAGCAGGCCCCGACTAGCCGGGCCCGATGAGCAGTTCTTC
cdr3_aa: CASRPRLAGPDEQFF

v_call: TRBV12-3/TRBV12-4
j_call: TRBJ1-1
d_call: TRBD1
clone_size: few
cdr3_length: 16
cdr3_nt: TGTGCCAGCAGTTTAAAATCGACAGGGGTCTCGACTGAAGCTTTCTTT
cdr3_aa: CASSLKSTGVSTEAFF

v_call: TRBV6-1
j_call: TRBJ2-5
d_call: .
clone_size: .
cdr3_length: 13
cdr3_nt: TGTGCCAGCTCGGGGCACATACAAGAGACCCAGTACTTC
cdr3_aa: CASSGHIQETQYF

v_call: TRBV12-3/TRBV12-4
j_call: TRBJ2-1
d_call: .
clone_size: many
cdr3_length: 14
cdr3_nt: TGCGCCAGCAGCTTTGGGCAGGGTTACAATGAGCAGTTCTTC
cdr3_aa: CASSFGQGYNEQFF

v_call: TRBV20-1
j_call: TRBJ2-3
d_call: TRBD1
clone_size: few
cdr3_length: 13
cdr3_nt: TGCAGTGCTAGCGACCGGACAGGAGATACGCAGTATTTT
cdr3_aa: CSASDRTGDTQYF

v_call: TRBV2
j_call: TRBJ1-5
d_call: TRBD1
clone_size: .
cdr3_length: 14
cdr3_nt: TGTGCCAGCATGGGGGACAGGGGCAATCAGCCCCAGCATTTT
cdr3_aa: CASMGDRGNQPQHF

v_call: TRBV2
j_call: TRBJ2-1
d_call: TRBD1
clone_size: .
cdr3_length: 15
cdr3_nt: TGTGCCAGCAGTGAAACAGGGGGCCACTACAATGAGCAGTTCTTC
cdr3_aa: CASSETGGHYNEQFF

v_call: TRBV25-1
j_call: TRBJ2-5
d_call: .
clone_size: once
cdr3_length: 14
cdr3_nt: TGTGCCACCCAGACGGGGGAATTGCAAGAGACCCAGTACTTC
cdr3_aa: CATQTGELQETQYF